This T cell receptor beta chain was recorded in a study of cytomegalovirus exposure and HLA in healthy donors (dated by TCRdb to 2016 to 2017). Concerning the study at large: An earlier analysis of some 600 of the donors reported 276 Gb of sequence data and some 110 million unique TCR beta sequences obtained from approximately 180 million T cells. An early release covering more than 500 HLA-typed donors comprised 250 to 350 gigabases of sequencing data and around 80 million unique TCR sequences. Among the roughly 380 genotyped donors, around 79% belonged to the genetic ancestry cluster associated with self-reported Caucasian donors. The study was designed to test whether signatures of past pathogen exposure could be identified by cataloging public T cell receptors. The study used immunosequencing to profile the T cell repertoires of around 600 subjects and linked those repertoires to cytomegalovirus serostatus. Besides the first cohort of 666 subjects, a separate validation cohort made up of over 95 different subjects was used. To predict cytomegalovirus infection status, the study combined high-throughput TCR immunosequencing, statistical association of individual TCRs with disease status, and machine learning. To study patterns of TCR occurrence, a later analysis re-analyzed previously published TCR beta repertoires from more than 550 donors and added high-resolution HLA genotyping. The later analysis used no new phenotypic data to find candidate immune exposures, relying instead on TCR beta sequences and their occurrence across donors. To decide whether each TCR beta V gene segment behaved as functional or pseudogenic, an earlier analysis of 587 of the donors relied on high-throughput TCR beta sequencing. Donor age, sex, ethnicity and CMV serostatus were compiled alongside the repertoire data. In a later genetic analysis, genome-wide SNP genotypes for about 55% of the roughly 670 donors were used, and that subset was treated as a discovery cohort. Every discovery cohort repertoire had been produced on one sequencing platform. Both class I and class II loci were covered by HLA typing, at four-digit resolution. The number of donors typed differed by locus, with about 629-640 for A, B, C, DRB1 and DQB1, over 500 for DQA1, over 600 for DPA1, and around 460 for DPB1. A handful of DR-DQ haplotypes were handled as single units for association and clustering because linkage in the cohort was strong. Across 300 to 500 genotyped donors of the cohort, an average of about 250,000 unique TCR beta nucleotide sequences per donor were sequenced, and roughly 17% of those sequences were non-productive.

In total, fewer than 750 healthy bone marrow donors made up the cohort. Cohort members were all nominally healthy when sampled, although unrecorded immune exposures were likely present. The donor was CMV seronegative and was included in the group of a few hundred seronegative cohort members. Every donor gave a peripheral blood sample, and the peripheral blood mononuclear cells from that sample were used for TCR beta sequencing. The Qiagen DNeasy Blood Extraction Kit was used to extract genomic DNA from the blood cell samples. Broad study findings and their caveats: Because HLA typing was missing for some donors at each locus, association tests included only the typed subset. A group of highly shared sequence variants was considered likely to be a technical artifact of the sequencing pipeline. Assigning TCR associations to individual alleles was difficult when HLA alleles, especially DR and DQ, strongly co-occurred. The classifier was reported to diagnose cytomegalovirus status with high specificity and sensitivity in both the original and validation cohorts. Because the 87-base-pair reads could not distinguish some IMGT-functional V segments, including TRBV6-2 and TRBV6-3, those segments were excluded. An association between a missense DCLRE1C variant and V-gene and J-gene trimming of TCR beta chains was found in a later genetic analysis and replicated in an independent cohort. In this cohort, only TCR beta chains were sequenced, and detectable features were limited by the absence of alpha or paired-chain data. A further reported finding was that TCR beta sequences accurately predicted the HLA-A and HLA-B alleles for most subjects in the first cohort. The presence/absence analyses assumed that sequencing depth was roughly uniform across donors, and that assumption may not be true. For the cohort, immune exposure information was limited to CMV serostatus. In vitro tests confirmed that a few of the cytomegalovirus-associated TCR beta chains recognize cytomegalovirus antigens. Across donors, most TCR sequences were observed very rarely, whereas some public TCRs were present in many individuals. In an earlier analysis of more than 500 of the donors, most TCR beta V segments appeared in productive rearrangements about 87% or about 30% of the time, broadly matching IMGT annotations. A later analysis found that most CMV-associated TCR beta chains appeared HLA-restricted, with HLA associations seemingly driven largely by CMV exposure. In a later analysis, about 17,000 TCR beta sequences were associated with specific HLA alleles at a false discovery rate of 0.05. Compared with equally common non-associated chains, HLA-associated TCR beta chains in a later analysis were more clonally expanded and had lower generation probabilities. Linkage disequilibrium might explain the correlated functional status among segregating V segments, but an unknown experimental factor could not be ruled out. A later analysis found that TCR association rates varied across HLA loci, with DRB1 alleles showing the most associated TCRs and HLA-C alleles the fewest. Several of the top co-occurrence clusters appeared to be linked to parvovirus B19, influenza, CMV and Epstein-Barr virus, according to a later analysis. Because counts were too low, 15 to 20 rarely observed V segments, including chromosome 9 orphons, were excluded from the earlier analysis of several hundred of the donors. A later genetic analysis reported fewer N-insertions in productive TCRs among donors in an Asian-associated ancestry cluster than the approximately 670-donor mean. It was suggested by the authors that the approach could potentially be generalized to other disease states and immunological phenotypes. In the study, 164 TCR beta chains were listed as associated with cytomegalovirus.

This clone came up once. This receptor's antigen is unknown. It has no much larger one-base neighbor in the sample; base qualities were not kept. Receptor libraries were prepared by the immunoSEQ multiplex PCR assay. The multiplex PCR relied on a mix of 60 forward primers for TCR Vbeta segments and 13 reverse primers for TCR Jbeta segments. Amplification of the CDR3 region of rearranged TCR beta genes was performed with a multiplex PCR assay on genomic DNA. On the Illumina HiSeq System, the amplified TCR beta libraries were sequenced as 87-base-pair reads. In the paper's pipeline: In a later analysis, tens of millions of unique TCR beta chains were counted across the 666 repertoires, and around 10 million of these chains were shared by at least two donors. Raw reads were error-corrected and collapsed into unique sequences with a nearest-neighbor algorithm that merged closely related sequences to remove PCR and sequencing errors. V, D and J gene segments were assigned by aligning CDR3 sequences to IMGT reference sequences. For a sequence to be retained, a match of at least six nucleotides was required to both a V gene segment and a J gene segment. Rearrangements were classified as productive when the CDR3 lacked stop codons and remained in frame with V and J, and all other rearrangements were classified as non-productive. Following IMGT convention, CDR3 was defined as the stretch from the second conserved V-encoded cysteine up to the conserved J-encoded phenylalanine. The earlier analysis of roughly 590 of the donors excluded any sequence lacking an unambiguous match to a single V gene segment. An earlier analysis of approximately 590 of the donors called V segments functional above 56.7% productive rearrangements and segregating when the between-donor standard deviation exceeded 5%. To diagnose cytomegalovirus status from the catalog of TCR beta chain sequences, a statistical classification framework was built. In a later analysis, V and J genes were assigned by comparing TCR nucleotide sequences against IMGT/GENE-DB human TR gene sequences. Using the TCRdist pipeline, a later analysis assigned CDR3 sequences along with most-parsimonious VDJ recombination scenarios. In a later analysis, every TCR beta chain was defined by the combination of its CDR3 amino acid sequence and its V-gene family, and reads without a unique V-gene family were dropped. In a later analysis, several hundred highly shared, low-generation-probability nucleotide sequences were removed to address suspected cross-contamination and a sequencing artifact. For each public chain, a later analysis derived a clonal expansion index from normalized ranks of inferred template counts within each repertoire. In a later analysis, generation probabilities were computed using a VDJ recombination model fitted to out-of-frame rearrangements, and the results were checked against IGoR. In a later analysis, hypergeometric tests were used to score TCR-TCR, TCR-HLA and TCR-CMV co-occurrence, with a repertoire-size bias correction applied to TCR pairs. To estimate false discovery rates, a later analysis permuted the HLA or CMV assignments 20 times. In a later analysis, co-occurring TCRs were grouped using DBSCAN, with TCRdist sequence similarity added in when clustering inside HLA-allele-positive subsets. Co-occurrence clustering excluded repertoires with fewer than 30,000 or more than 120,000 public chains, plus five with anomalous nucleotide sharing. The immuneACCESS repertoire file appears here via TCRdb, limited to in-frame rearrangements. These files lack a portion of the clones; in checked studies, under half of the deficit traces to unresolved V genes, and the cause of the others is not known. V and J calls and clone size come straight from that table; D and trimming were deduced from the DNA. The sample table contains around 25,000 clones; only one count was recorded for 75% to 80% of them. The top ten hold approximately 4.9% of the sample.

CDR1 MNHNY and CDR2 SVGAGI are derived from the germline V gene (reference sequence). The CDR3 has 13 amino acids, counting the end cysteine and phenylalanine. Only the CDR3 DNA stays, 39 bases, in frame from base 1. The trim is 5 bases for V and 1 base for J, with a gap of 8 bases between the germline ends. The source is a male donor in good health and CMV-seronegative. The specimen sequenced was PBMCs. The rearranged chain carries TRBV6-6 and TRBJ2-5, with the D segment identity uncertain. The CDR3 sequence is CASSETGQETQYF. The sequence in DNA is TGTGCCAGCAGTGAGACTGGCCAAGAGACCCAGTACTTC.